There are a few counts of the clone carrying this T cell receptor beta chain. Regarding treatment: around 19 received Ad26.COV2.S at low or high dose, single or two shots; roughly 5 received placebo; per-sample allocation not given. At day 63 after the first vaccine or placebo injection, samples were drawn. These data come from a study of Ad26.COV2.S vaccination and SARS-CoV-2 variants. V gave up 10 bases and J gave up 0 bases, with 13 bases separating them. The CDR3 consists of 14 residues. CDR1 and CDR2 from the germline V gene are ENHRY and SYGVKD. Method: immunoSEQ multiplex PCR; TCRdb's copy keeps in-frame clones and lacks some. Of over 400,000 clones listed, 80% to 90% are singletons.

The sequence was obtained from a person aged 18-60 years who received the Ad26.COV2.S COVID-19 vaccine or a placebo. This chain joins TRBV10-3 and TRBJ2-1; D perhaps matches TRBD1 (6 bases). This material consisted of peripheral blood, taken in a trial of Ad26.COV2.S vaccine versus placebo. CDR3 sequence reads: CATLRGGSYNEQFF. The CDR3 DNA sequence: TGTGCCACCCTCCGAGGGGGCTCCTACAATGAGCAGTTCTTC.